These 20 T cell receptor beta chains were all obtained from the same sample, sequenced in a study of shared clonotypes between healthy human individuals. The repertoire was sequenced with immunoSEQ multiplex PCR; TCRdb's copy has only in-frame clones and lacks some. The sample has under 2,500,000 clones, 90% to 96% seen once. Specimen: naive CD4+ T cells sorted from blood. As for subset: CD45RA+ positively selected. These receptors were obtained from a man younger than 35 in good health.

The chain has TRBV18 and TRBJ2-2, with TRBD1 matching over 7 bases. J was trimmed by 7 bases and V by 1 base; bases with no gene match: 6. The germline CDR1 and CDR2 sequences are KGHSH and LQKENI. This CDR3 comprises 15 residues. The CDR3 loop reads CASSPQTGFGGELFF. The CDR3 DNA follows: TGTGCCAGCTCACCACAGACAGGGTTCGGCGGGGAGCTGTTTTTT.

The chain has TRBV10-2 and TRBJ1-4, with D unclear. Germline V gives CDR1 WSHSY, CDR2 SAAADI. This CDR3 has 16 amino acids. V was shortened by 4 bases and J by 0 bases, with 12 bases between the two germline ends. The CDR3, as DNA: TGCGCCAGCAGTGGGAGAAAAACATCAACTAATGAAAAACTGTTTTTT. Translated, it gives CASSGRKTSTNEKLFF.

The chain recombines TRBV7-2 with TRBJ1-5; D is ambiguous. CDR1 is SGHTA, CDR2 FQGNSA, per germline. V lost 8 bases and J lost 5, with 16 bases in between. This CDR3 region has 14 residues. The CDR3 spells CASADGSSYQPQHF. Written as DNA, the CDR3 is TGTGCCAGCGCCGACGGTTCTTCCTATCAGCCCCAGCATTTT.

This CDR3 is CASSVGVERNTIYF. The CDR3 DNA sequence: TGTGCCAGCAGCGTGGGAGTTGAGCGGAACACCATATATTTT. The J gene is TRBJ1-3, the V gene TRBV28; no clear D gene. V gave up 6 bases and J gave up 7 bases, with 16 bases separating them. CDR3 length: 14 amino acids. The germline V gene encodes CDR1 MDHEN and CDR2 SYDVKM. Looking up the rest from reference TRBV28 and TRBJ1-3 gives the full variable domain: DVKVTQSSRYLVKRTGEKVFLECVQDMDHENMFWYRQDPGLGLRLIYFSYDVKMKEKGDIPEGYSVSREKKERFSLILESASTNQTSMYLCASSVGVERNTIYFGEGSWLTVV.

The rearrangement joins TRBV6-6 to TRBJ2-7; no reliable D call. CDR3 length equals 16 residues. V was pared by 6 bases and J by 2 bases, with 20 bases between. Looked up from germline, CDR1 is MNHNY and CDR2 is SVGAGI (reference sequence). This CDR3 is CASRPQDRIATYEQYF. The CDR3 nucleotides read TGTGCCAGCAGACCCCAGGACCGAATTGCTACCTACGAGCAGTACTTC.

As DNA, the CDR3 is TGTGCCAGCAGTCTGGGGACAGGGAAACTGTTTTTT. This sequence encodes CASSLGTGKLFF. This chain joins TRBV28 and TRBJ1-4, with 9 bases aligning to TRBD1. The CDR3 totals 12 residues. The V and J ends lost 5 bases and 11 bases, in that order; junction bases with no gene match: 3. Germline V gene data show CDR1 as MDHEN and CDR2 as SYDVKM.

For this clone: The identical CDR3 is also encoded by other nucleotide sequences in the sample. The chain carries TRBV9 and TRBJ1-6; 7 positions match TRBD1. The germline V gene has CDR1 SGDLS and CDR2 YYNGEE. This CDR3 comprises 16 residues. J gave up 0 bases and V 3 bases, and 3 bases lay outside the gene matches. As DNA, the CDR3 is TGTGCCAGCAGCGCAGGGGGTGGCTCCTATAATTCACCCCTCCACTTT. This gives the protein CASSAGGGSYNSPLHF.

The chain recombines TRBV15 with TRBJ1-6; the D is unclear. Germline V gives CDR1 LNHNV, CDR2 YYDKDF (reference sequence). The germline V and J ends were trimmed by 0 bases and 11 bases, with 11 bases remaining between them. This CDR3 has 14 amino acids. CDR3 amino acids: CATSRDSVVPPLHF. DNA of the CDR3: TGTGCCACCAGCAGAGATTCCGTGGTTCCACCCCTCCACTTT. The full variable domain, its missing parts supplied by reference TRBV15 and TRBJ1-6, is DAMVIQNPRYQVTQFGKPVTLSCSQTLNHNVMYWYQQKSSQAPKLLFHYYDKDFNNEADTPDNFQSRRPNTSFCFLDIRSPGLGDTAMYLCATSRDSVVPPLHFGNGTRLTVT.

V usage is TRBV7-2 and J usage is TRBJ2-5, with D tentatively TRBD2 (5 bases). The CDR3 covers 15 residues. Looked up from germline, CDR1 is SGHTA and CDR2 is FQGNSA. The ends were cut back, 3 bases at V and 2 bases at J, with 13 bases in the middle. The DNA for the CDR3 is TGTGCCAGCAGCTTTCGGGAATCGGTTCAAGAGACCCAGTACTTC. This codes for CASSFRESVQETQYF.

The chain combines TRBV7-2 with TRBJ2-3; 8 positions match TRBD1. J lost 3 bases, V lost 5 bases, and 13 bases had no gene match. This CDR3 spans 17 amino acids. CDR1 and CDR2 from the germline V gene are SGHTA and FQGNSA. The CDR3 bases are TGTGCCAGCAGCCCTCTGCAGTGGACAGGGCGAACAGATACGCAGTATTTT. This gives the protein CASSPLQWTGRTDTQYF.

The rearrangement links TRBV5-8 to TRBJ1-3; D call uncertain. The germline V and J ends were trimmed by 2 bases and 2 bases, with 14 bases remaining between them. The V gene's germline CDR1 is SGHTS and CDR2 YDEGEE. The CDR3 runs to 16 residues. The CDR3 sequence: CASSLVATHTGNTIYF. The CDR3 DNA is TGTGCCAGCAGCTTAGTAGCAACCCACACTGGAAACACCATATATTTT.

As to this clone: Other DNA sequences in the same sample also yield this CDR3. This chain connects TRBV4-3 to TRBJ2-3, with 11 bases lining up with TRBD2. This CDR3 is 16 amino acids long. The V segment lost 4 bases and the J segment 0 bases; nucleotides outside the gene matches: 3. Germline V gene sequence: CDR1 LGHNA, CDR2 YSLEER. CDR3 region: CASSPRTSGSTDTQYF. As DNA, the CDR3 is TGCGCCAGCAGCCCCCGGACTAGCGGGAGCACAGATACGCAGTATTTT.

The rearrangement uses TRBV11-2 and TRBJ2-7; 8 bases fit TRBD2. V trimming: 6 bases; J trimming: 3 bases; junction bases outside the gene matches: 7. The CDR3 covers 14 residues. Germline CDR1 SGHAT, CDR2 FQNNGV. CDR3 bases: TGTGCCAGCAGACCTATAGCGGGGTACTACGAGCAGTACTTC. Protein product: CASRPIAGYYEQYF.

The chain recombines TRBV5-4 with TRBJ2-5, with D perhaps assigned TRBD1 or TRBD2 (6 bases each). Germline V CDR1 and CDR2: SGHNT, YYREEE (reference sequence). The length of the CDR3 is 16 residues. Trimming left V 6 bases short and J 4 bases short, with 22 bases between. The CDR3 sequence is CASTPTGGGGGETQYF. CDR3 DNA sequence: TGTGCCAGCACCCCCACCGGCGGAGGAGGGGGAGAGACCCAGTACTTC.

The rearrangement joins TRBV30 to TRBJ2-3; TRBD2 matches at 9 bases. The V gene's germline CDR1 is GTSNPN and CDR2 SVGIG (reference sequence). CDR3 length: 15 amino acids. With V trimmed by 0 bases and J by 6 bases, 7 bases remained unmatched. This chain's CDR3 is CAWSVRRGGWDTQYF. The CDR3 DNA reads TGTGCCTGGAGTGTACGGCGGGGGGGCTGGGATACGCAGTATTTT.

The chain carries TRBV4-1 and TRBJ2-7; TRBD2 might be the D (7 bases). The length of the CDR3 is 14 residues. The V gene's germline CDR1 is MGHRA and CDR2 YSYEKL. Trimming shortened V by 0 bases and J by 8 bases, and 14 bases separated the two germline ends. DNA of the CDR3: TGCGCCAGCAGCCAAGATGAAGGGGGGGGCAAGCAGTACTTC. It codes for CASSQDEGGGKQYF.

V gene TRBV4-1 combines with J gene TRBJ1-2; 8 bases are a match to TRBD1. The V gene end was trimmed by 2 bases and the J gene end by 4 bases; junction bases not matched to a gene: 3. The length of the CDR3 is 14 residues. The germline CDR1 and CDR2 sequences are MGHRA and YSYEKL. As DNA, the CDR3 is TGCGCCAGCAGCCAATGGGACAGGCCCTATGGCTACACCTTC. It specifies CASSQWDRPYGYTF.

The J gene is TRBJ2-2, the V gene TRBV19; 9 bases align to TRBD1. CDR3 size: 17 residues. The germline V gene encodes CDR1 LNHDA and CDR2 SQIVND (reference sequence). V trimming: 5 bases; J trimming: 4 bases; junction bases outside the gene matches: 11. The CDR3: CASSPGTGIIPTGELFF. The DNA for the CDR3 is TGTGCCAGTAGTCCCGGGACAGGGATTATCCCCACCGGGGAGCTGTTTTTT.

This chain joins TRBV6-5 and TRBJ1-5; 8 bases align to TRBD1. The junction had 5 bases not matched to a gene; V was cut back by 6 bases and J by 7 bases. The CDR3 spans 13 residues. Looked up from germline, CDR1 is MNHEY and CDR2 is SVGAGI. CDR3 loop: CASSQDRDQPQHF. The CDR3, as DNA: TGTGCCAGCAGCCAGGACAGGGACCAGCCCCAGCATTTT.

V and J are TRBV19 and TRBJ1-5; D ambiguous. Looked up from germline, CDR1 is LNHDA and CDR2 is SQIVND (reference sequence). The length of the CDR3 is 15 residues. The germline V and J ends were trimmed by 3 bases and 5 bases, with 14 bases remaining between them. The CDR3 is CASSIKSGLDQPQHF. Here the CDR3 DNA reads TGTGCCAGTAGTATTAAATCGGGGTTAGATCAGCCCCAGCATTTT.